The rows below give T cell receptor beta chains drawn from one sample of a study of blood T cell repertoires in COVID-19. Profiled with immunoSEQ multiplex PCR; TCRdb holds only in-frame clones, not every one. The sample has 250,000 to 400,000 clones; about nine tenths are singletons. Specimen: peripheral blood. The receptors were gathered from a woman in her thirties with COVID-19, enrolled during active disease. Each CDR3 is given with its conserved first and last residue. The D gene is left open where the match is weak. Size values are once, few and many counts, or a class for expanded clones, and some rows have none.

V: TRBV7-2
size: .
J: TRBJ2-1
D: .
CDR3: CASSLESYNEQFF
DNA: TGTGCCAGCAGCTTAGAATCGTACAATGAGCAGTTCTTC

V: TRBV12-5
size: .
J: TRBJ2-2
D: TRBD1
CDR3: CASGGRTGDAGELFF
DNA: TGTGCTAGTGGGGGCAGGACAGGGGACGCCGGGGAGCTGTTTTTT

V: TRBV18
size: .
J: TRBJ2-1
D: .
CDR3: CASSPQPGQMGNEQFF
DNA: TGTGCCAGCTCACCACAACCGGGACAAATGGGAAATGAGCAGTTCTTC

V: TRBV6-5
size: .
J: TRBJ1-5
D: .
CDR3: CASRLQGFQPQHF
DNA: TGTGCCAGCAGACTACAGGGTTTCCAGCCCCAGCATTTT

V: TRBV7-2
size: .
J: TRBJ1-2
D: TRBD1
CDR3: CASSAQGADYGYTF
DNA: TGTGCCAGCAGCGCCCAGGGGGCGGACTATGGCTACACCTTC

V: TRBV11-2
size: .
J: TRBJ1-3
D: TRBD1
CDR3: CASSSQGGSGNTIYF
DNA: TGTGCCAGCAGCTCCCAAGGGGGCTCCGGAAACACCATATATTTT

V: TRBV13
size: .
J: TRBJ2-2
D: TRBD1
CDR3: CASSPGTGVNTGELFF
DNA: TGTGCCAGCAGCCCCGGGACAGGGGTGAACACCGGGGAGCTGTTTTTT

V: TRBV11-3
size: .
J: TRBJ2-3
D: TRBD2
CDR3: CASSQGASGGSDTQYF
DNA: TGTGCCAGCAGCCAGGGGGCTAGCGGGGGGTCGGATACGCAGTATTTT

V: TRBV10-3
size: .
J: TRBJ1-5
D: .
CDR3: CAISEGMTREPQHF
DNA: TGTGCCATCAGTGAAGGGATGACCAGGGAGCCCCAGCATTTT

V: TRBV4-1
size: .
J: TRBJ2-7
D: TRBD2
CDR3: CASSQDKREFGSEQYF
DNA: TGCGCCAGCAGCCAAGATAAGCGGGAGTTCGGTAGCGAGCAGTACTTC

V: TRBV18
size: .
J: TRBJ2-7
D: TRBD1
CDR3: CASSPGTEHTYEQYF
DNA: TGTGCCAGCTCACCCGGGACAGAACACACCTACGAGCAGTACTTC

V: TRBV11-2
size: .
J: TRBJ2-7
D: TRBD2
CDR3: CASSLAPSGSTYEQYF
DNA: TGTGCCAGCAGCTTAGCCCCAAGCGGGAGTACTTACGAGCAGTACTTC

V: TRBV30
size: .
J: TRBJ1-6
D: TRBD1
CDR3: CAWSPQGDTLHF
DNA: TGTGCCTGGAGTCCCCAGGGGGATACCCTCCACTTT

V: TRBV5-4
size: .
J: TRBJ1-4
D: .
CDR3: CASSFSGLGEKLFF
DNA: TGTGCCAGCAGCTTTTCAGGGTTAGGAGAAAAACTGTTTTTT

V: TRBV28
size: .
J: TRBJ1-2
D: TRBD1
CDR3: CASTQGEMYGYTF
DNA: TGTGCCAGCACCCAGGGGGAGATGTATGGCTACACCTTC

V: TRBV27
size: .
J: TRBJ2-7
D: .
CDR3: CASKGQGLWDEQYF
DNA: TGTGCCAGCAAAGGGCAGGGGCTATGGGACGAGCAGTACTTC

V: TRBV10-3
size: few
J: TRBJ2-7
D: TRBD1
CDR3: CAISSQGVEQYF
DNA: TGTGCCATCAGTTCCCAGGGGGTCGAGCAGTACTTC

V: TRBV28
size: .
J: TRBJ2-5
D: TRBD2
CDR3: CASSLGREIEETQYF
DNA: TGTGCCAGCAGTTTGGGGAGGGAGATAGAAGAGACCCAGTACTTC

V: TRBV11-2
size: .
J: TRBJ2-7
D: .
CDR3: CASSNNSGPYEQYF
DNA: TGTGCCAGCAGCAACAATAGCGGCCCCTACGAGCAGTACTTC

V: TRBV3-1/TRBV3-2
size: .
J: TRBJ2-2
D: .
CDR3: CASSQPGSGELFF
DNA: TGTGCCAGCAGCCAACCCGGTTCCGGGGAGCTGTTTTTT

V: TRBV28
size: .
J: TRBJ1-5
D: .
CDR3: CASSSGGTPGHF
DNA: TGTGCCAGCAGTTCCGGCGGGACTCCTGGGCATTTT

V: TRBV27
size: .
J: TRBJ1-5
D: TRBD1
CDR3: CASSWGQGGNQPQHF
DNA: TGTGCCAGCAGTTGGGGACAGGGGGGCAATCAGCCCCAGCATTTT

V: TRBV18
size: .
J: TRBJ1-2
D: TRBD1
CDR3: CASSPLGQGLDYGYTF
DNA: TGTGCCAGCTCACCACTTGGACAGGGGCTTGACTATGGCTACACCTTC

V: TRBV15
size: .
J: TRBJ2-7
D: .
CDR3: CATSWTDLSYEQYF
DNA: TGTGCCACCAGCTGGACAGACCTGTCCTACGAGCAGTACTTC

V: TRBV7-2
size: once
J: TRBJ2-3
D: TRBD2
CDR3: CASSPRLAGSDTQYF
DNA: TGTGCCAGCAGCCCCCGGCTAGCGGGATCAGATACGCAGTATTTT

V: TRBV3-1/TRBV3-2
size: .
J: TRBJ1-5
D: .
CDR3: CASSQQGSNQPQHF
DNA: TGTGCCAGCAGCCAGCAGGGTAGCAATCAGCCCCAGCATTTT

V: TRBV20-1
size: .
J: TRBJ2-5
D: .
CDR3: CSADGETQYF
DNA: TGCAGTGCCGACGGGGAGACCCAGTACTTC

V: TRBV5-4
size: few
J: TRBJ1-5
D: .
CDR3: CASSLQGNQPQHF
DNA: TGTGCCAGCAGTTTGCAGGGGAATCAGCCCCAGCATTTT

V: TRBV12-5
size: .
J: TRBJ2-2
D: TRBD1
CDR3: CASDSPYPPDRGGSRELFF
DNA: TGTGCTAGTGACTCCCCCTACCCCCCGGACAGGGGTGGGTCGAGGGAGCTGTTTTTT

V: TRBV4-1
size: .
J: TRBJ1-1
D: .
CDR3: CASSQETNEAFF
DNA: TGCGCCAGCAGCCAAGAGACAAATGAAGCTTTCTTT

V: TRBV6-5
size: .
J: TRBJ2-7
D: TRBD1
CDR3: CASSYFGTGAREQYF
DNA: TGTGCCAGCAGTTACTTTGGGACAGGGGCACGGGAGCAGTACTTC

V: TRBV19
size: .
J: TRBJ1-2
D: .
CDR3: CASSIPGGKSYGYTF
DNA: TGTGCCAGTAGTATCCCGGGAGGGAAAAGCTATGGCTACACCTTC

V: TRBV18
size: .
J: TRBJ2-3
D: .
CDR3: CASSQESDTQYF
DNA: TGTGCCAGCTCACAGGAGAGTGATACGCAGTATTTT

V: TRBV5-1
size: .
J: TRBJ2-7
D: TRBD2
CDR3: CASSPRSSQGGYEQYF
DNA: TGCGCCAGCAGCCCGAGGTCTAGCCAGGGAGGGTACGAGCAGTACTTC